Following are 20 T cell receptor beta chains from one sample sequenced in a study of blood T cells in healthy people across ages. Together with a sample-barcoded 5' primer, a J-beta primer mix was included in a second PCR lasting about 6 to 12 cycles. Via MiXCR, TCRdb re-called the 5' RACE reads, giving one row per CDR3 protein. The sample has about 1,400,000 distinct CDR3 sequences, around 55% seen once. The sequenced material came from blood. The receptors here all came from a man between 18 and 35 years old in good health.

The gene calls are TRBV12-3 or TRBV12-4 and TRBJ1-1, with TRBD1 identical over 9 bases. V was clipped by 7 bases and J by 0 bases; unmatched bases: 12. The CDR3 is 17 amino acids. CDR3 residues: CASKGPGQGRVNTEAFF. The CDR3 nucleotides read TGTGCCAGCAAAGGGCCGGGACAGGGAAGAGTGAACACTGAAGCTTTCTTT.

The rearrangement links TRBV20-1 to TRBJ2-7; TRBD1 might be the D (6 bases). V was shortened by 0 bases and J by 5 bases, with 14 bases between the two germline ends. The CDR3 extends over 14 amino acids. Germline CDR1 DFQATT, CDR2 SNEGSKA (reference sequence). The CDR3 spells CSARDRAGDNEQYF. The CDR3 nucleotides are TGCAGTGCTAGAGATCGGGCAGGGGACAACGAGCAGTACTTC.

This clonotype has a count of ten or more. This chain uses TRBV7-9 with TRBJ2-7; D remains ambiguous. The V gene lost 5 bases and the J gene lost 0 bases, with 5 bases spanning the gap. This CDR3 region has 12 residues. The germline CDR1 and CDR2 sequences are SEHNR and FQNEAQ (reference sequence). The CDR3 DNA reads TGTGCCAGCAGCCATAGCTCCTACGAGCAGTACTTC. Its translation is CASSHSSYEQYF.

The V and J genes are TRBV7-2 and TRBJ1-4, with 10 bases that match TRBD1. The CDR3 loop spans 15 amino acids. The junction had 8 bases not matched to a gene; V was cut back by 6 bases and J by 7 bases. CDR1 is SGHTA, CDR2 FQGNSA, per germline. This CDR3 reads CASSRDRGLSEKLFF. The CDR3 bases are TGTGCCAGCAGTCGGGACAGGGGATTAAGTGAAAAACTGTTTTTT. The complete variable domain, with remaining parts taken from reference TRBV7-2 and TRBJ1-4, reads GAGVSQSPSNKVTEKGKDVELRCDPISGHTALYWYRQSLGQGLEFLIYFQGNSAPDKSGLPSDRFSAERTGGSVSTLTIQRTQQEDSAVYLCASSRDRGLSEKLFFGSGTQLSVL.

The chain carries TRBV4-1 and TRBJ2-3; D is unresolved. The CDR3 consists of 14 residues. Deletions cut 2 bases from V and 0 bases from J, with 6 bases between. Germline V gives CDR1 MGHRA, CDR2 YSYEKL. The CDR3 DNA is TGCGCCAGCAGCCAATCGTTCAGCACAGATACGCAGTATTTT. Residues: CASSQSFSTDTQYF.

The chain carries TRBV20-1 and TRBJ2-1; maybe TRBD1 (5 bases). The CDR3 is made up of 11 amino acids. V was pared by 6 bases and J by 6 bases, with 9 bases between. Germline CDR1 is DFQATT and CDR2 is SNEGSKA (reference sequence). Here the CDR3 reads CSAIQGNEQFF. The CDR3 bases are TGCAGTGCCATTCAGGGCAATGAGCAGTTCTTC.

J is TRBJ1-5 and V is TRBV20-1; D gene uncertain. The CDR3 totals 13 residues. The germline gives CDR1 DFQATT, CDR2 SNEGSKA (reference sequence). Trimming cost V 3 bases and J 2 bases, with 8 bases left between them. CDR3 nucleotides: TGCAGTGCTAGGCCTTATCGCAATCAGCCCCAGCATTTT. Translation gives CSARPYRNQPQHF.

This clonotype was observed a few times. This chain links TRBV7-9 with TRBJ1-1; D unclear. Germline V gene data show CDR1 as SEHNR and CDR2 as FQNEAQ (reference sequence). The CDR3 covers 12 residues. V lost 5 bases to trimming and J lost 1 base, with 5 bases between them. The CDR3 protein is CASSPENTEAFF. The CDR3 DNA is TGTGCCAGCAGCCCCGAGAACACTGAAGCTTTCTTT. Variable domain in full (rest from reference TRBV7-9 and TRBJ1-1): DTGVSQNPRHKITKRGQNVTFRCDPISEHNRLYWYRQTLGQGPEFLTYFQNEAQLEKSRLLSDRFSAERPKGSFSTLEIQRTEQGDSAMYLCASSPENTEAFFGQGTRLTVV.

The chain uses TRBV4-1 and TRBJ1-2; possible D gene TRBD1, 5 bases. Trimming removed 1 base at V and 5 bases at J, with 17 bases between. Germline lookup yields CDR1 MGHRA and CDR2 YSYEKL. The CDR3 loop spans 16 amino acids. The CDR3 coding sequence is TGCGCCAGCAGCCAAGGTACAGGCTCGGATCCTTATGGCTACACCTTC. This gives the protein CASSQGTGSDPYGYTF.

The chain recombines TRBV29-1 with TRBJ2-7; TRBD1 matches at 7 bases. Germline V gene data show CDR1 as SQVTM and CDR2 as ANQGSEA. V was clipped by 7 bases and J by 2 bases; unmatched bases: 8. This CDR3 contains 13 residues. In DNA, the CDR3 is TGCAGCGCACAGGGGAACGGGGCCTACGAGCAGTACTTC. Amino acid sequence: CSAQGNGAYEQYF.

J is TRBJ2-7 and V is TRBV29-1; maybe TRBD1 (6 bases). This CDR3 is 11 amino acids long. V was cut by 6 bases and J by 5 bases, with 11 bases left in between. Germline V CDR1 and CDR2: SQVTM, ANQGSEA. In DNA, the CDR3 is TGCAGCGTCACCAGGACAGACGAGCAGTACTTC. Translating gives CSVTRTDEQYF.

This clonotype was seen just once. This chain joins TRBV5-4 and TRBJ2-5; tentative D call: TRBD2 (5 bases). The V gene lost 4 bases and the J gene lost 5 bases, with 15 bases spanning the gap. Germline values: CDR1 SGHNT, CDR2 YYREEE (reference sequence). The CDR3 is made up of 14 amino acids. The CDR3 reads CASSQPTSMETQYF. CDR3 nucleotide sequence: TGTGCCAGCAGCCAGCCTACTAGTATGGAGACCCAGTACTTC. Using reference TRBV5-4 and TRBJ2-5 for the parts outside the CDR3, the full variable domain is ETGVTQSPTHLIKTRGQQVTLRCSSQSGHNTVSWYQQALGQGPQFIFQYYREEENGRGNFPPRFSGLQFPNYSSELNVNALELDDSALYLCASSQPTSMETQYFGPGTRLLVL.

This chain joins TRBV20-1 and TRBJ2-3; the match to TRBD2 covers 8 bases. The CDR3 runs to 15 residues. V trimming: 7 bases; J trimming: 0 bases; junction bases outside the gene matches: 9. Germline-derived CDR1 and CDR2 are DFQATT and SNEGSKA (reference sequence). CDR3 amino acids: CSGTSPSGSTDTQYF. Written as DNA, the CDR3 is TGCAGTGGGACGTCGCCTAGCGGGAGCACAGATACGCAGTATTTT.

This chain connects TRBV6-1 to TRBJ2-3; no clear D gene. The CDR3 has 15 amino acids. Germline V gene data show CDR1 as MNHNS and CDR2 as SASEGT. Trimming took off 10 bases at V and 4 bases at J, with 21 bases between the two ends. This CDR3 reads CATPLIWGRSDTQYF. The CDR3 region has the DNA TGTGCCACCCCACTAATCTGGGGAAGGTCAGATACGCAGTATTTT.

V and J are TRBV6-1 and TRBJ2-5, with 9 positions matching TRBD1. The CDR3 length is 15 residues. Germline V CDR1 and CDR2: MNHNS, SASEGT. Trimming at V came to 5 bases and at J to 2 bases, leaving 6 bases not matched to a gene. CDR3 sequence reads: CASSSRDRAQETQYF. CDR3 in DNA: TGTGCCAGCAGTAGCCGGGACAGGGCTCAAGAGACCCAGTACTTC.

In the case of this clonotype: The junction differs from germline at one of its ends, possibly a read error. The V and J genes are TRBV29-1 and TRBJ2-2; TRBD2 matches 7 bases. The CDR3 runs to 14 residues. Germline CDR1 SQVTM, CDR2 ANQGSEA. The DNA for the CDR3 is TGCAGCGTTGGGGAGGGGACGAACGCCGGGGAGCTGTTTTTT. Its translation is CSVGEGTNAGELFF.

This chain connects TRBV4-1 to TRBJ2-5; D is undetermined. The better agreement between TRBJ2-7 and the DNA end casts doubt on the J call. The CDR3 loop spans 16 amino acids. CDR1 is MGHRA, CDR2 YSYEKL, per germline. This CDR3 reads CASSQDGASSSYEQYF. The CDR3 coding sequence is TGCGCCAGCAGCCAAGATGGAGCGAGTAGCTCCTACGAGCAGTACTTC.

The J gene is TRBJ2-1, the V gene TRBV9; D remains unclear. The germline gives CDR1 SGDLS, CDR2 YYNGEE. The CDR3 has 17 amino acids. Trimming removed 3 bases at V and 4 bases at J, with 20 bases between. The CDR3 sequence: CASSALLSALKYNEQFF. The DNA for the CDR3 is TGTGCCAGCAGCGCTTTGCTAAGCGCGCTAAAATACAATGAGCAGTTCTTC.

The genes are TRBV18 and TRBJ2-7; no clear D. Germline CDR1 reads KGHSH; CDR2 reads LQKENI. V was trimmed by 5 bases and J by 3 bases, leaving 5 bases between them. The CDR3 length is 11 residues. The CDR3 DNA reads TGTGCCAGCTCAAAGGACTACGAGCAGTACTTC. Translated: CASSKDYEQYF.

This clonotype showed up just a few times. The chain carries TRBV28 and TRBJ2-3, with D possibly being TRBD2 (6 bases). The V and J ends lost 4 bases and 3 bases respectively, with 14 bases between them. Germline CDR1 reads MDHEN; CDR2 reads SYDVKM. CDR3 size: 15 residues. CDR3: CASSSGVGETDTQYF. The CDR3 region has the DNA TGTGCCAGCAGTTCGGGGGTAGGGGAGACAGATACGCAGTATTTT.